This TCR beta chain was obtained from a study of naive and memory T cell subsets. A note on this clonotype: Antigen specificity is unknown.

An equimolar mix of two oligonucleotides served as the beta constant-region primer for TRBC1 and TRBC2. Four rounds of PCR amplified the ligated cDNA using nested alpha and beta constant-region primers plus SP2. A 12-nucleotide UMI and the SP2 primer were added to the cDNA 3' end by oligonucleotide ligation. TCRdb called the UMI-ligation and nested PCR reads again in MiXCR, with one record for every CDR3 protein. This sample has around 160,000 distinct CDR3 sequences, with 22% found just once. V was pared by 2 bases and J by 9 bases, with 6 bases of the junction left unmatched. Germline V gene data show CDR1 as SQVTM and CDR2 as ANQGSEA. This CDR3 has 13 amino acids. Overall study results and limits: TCR abundance followed a power law differing between naive and memory subsets. Gini index rose across naive, CM, EM and EMRA in CD4 and CD8. Possibly reflecting memory cells re-expressing CD45RA, a few larger clonotypes occurred in naive repertoires, especially CD8.

Sequencing input: naive CD4+ T cells from blood. The gene calls are TRBV29-1 and TRBJ2-1; 8 bases line up with TRBD2. This clonotype originated in a human donor in good health. The CDR3 coding sequence is TGCAGCGTTGAATCAGCGGGAGTTAGTGAGCAGTTCTTC. It specifies CSVESAGVSEQFF.